This T cell receptor beta chain was retrieved from a study of T cell responses to AZD1222 COVID-19 vaccine. Study-wide context: Second doses that came at about 4 or about 12 weeks were put together. Study-wide findings and caveats: Baseline serostatus was positive in only a handful of AZD1222 recipients.

V gave up 0 bases and J gave up 4 bases; unmatched junction bases: 6. This CDR3 comprises 15 residues. Per germline, CDR1 SGHRS and CDR2 YFSETQ. Data came from immunoSEQ multiplex PCR; TCRdb stores just in-frame clones and leaves some out. Of 180,000 or so clones in the sample, approximately 88% were seen once. This clone was seen a single time. Its target is unknown. The J gene is TRBJ2-7, the V gene TRBV5-1; 8 bases align to TRBD2. The sample in question was peripheral blood, obtained on day 0 of AZD1222 vaccination. This TCR was recovered from an adult in good health. CDR3 DNA: TGCGCCAGCAGCTTGGAACCCAGCGGGGGATACGAGCAGTACTTC. It codes for CASSLEPSGGYEQYF.